The rows below give T cell receptor beta chains drawn from one sample of a study of cytomegalovirus exposure and HLA in healthy donors. Method: immunoSEQ multiplex PCR; TCRdb's copy keeps in-frame clones and lacks some. The repertoire holds around 90,000 clones, 85% seen once, with 6.5% to 8.5% in the top ten. Sample: PBMCs. All receptors come from a man aged 40-50 years in good health and CMV-seropositive. The CDR3 runs from the conserved cysteine through the conserved F or W. Each record gives: J gene, V gene, clone size, CDR3 protein. The size of a clone is reported for some rows only, either as once, few or many, or as a class for expanded clones.

J: TRBJ1-1
V: TRBV2
size: NA
CDR3: CASSDGAGGPNTEAFF

J: TRBJ1-3
V: TRBV19
size: NA
CDR3: CASSMMAGGRNTIYF

J: TRBJ1-2
V: TRBV4-2
size: NA
CDR3: CASSLGQNYGYTF

J: TRBJ1-3
V: TRBV25-1
size: NA
CDR3: CASSESRPGNTIYF

J: TRBJ1-1
V: TRBV19
size: NA
CDR3: CASSQGQFVTEAFF

J: TRBJ2-3
V: TRBV9
size: NA
CDR3: CASSPHPSGIADTQYF

J: TRBJ2-1
V: TRBV19
size: NA
CDR3: CASRLAGVHEQFF

J: TRBJ1-5
V: TRBV6-6
size: NA
CDR3: CASSYEQDNQPQHF

J: TRBJ2-5
V: TRBV6-6
size: NA
CDR3: CASSYSGLAGGEQYF

J: TRBJ2-7
V: TRBV30
size: NA
CDR3: CAWNVGGYEQYF

J: TRBJ1-6
V: TRBV7-2
size: NA
CDR3: CASSLGGPGSPLHF

J: TRBJ1-2
V: TRBV7-8
size: NA
CDR3: CASTGGEGLGGYTF

J: TRBJ2-2
V: TRBV6-4
size: NA
CDR3: CASSATSGATGELFF

J: TRBJ2-2
V: TRBV4-2
size: NA
CDR3: CASSQGLAGDLGELFF

J: TRBJ2-3
V: TRBV7-9
size: NA
CDR3: CASSLTSGDTQYF

J: TRBJ2-1
V: TRBV7-6
size: NA
CDR3: CASSPFGSGSSYNEQFF

J: TRBJ2-2
V: TRBV11-2
size: NA
CDR3: CASKEGATNTGELFF

J: TRBJ2-3
V: TRBV5-1
size: NA
CDR3: CASSPGLAVGDTQYF

J: TRBJ2-5
V: TRBV29-1
size: once
CDR3: CSVEKGAETQYF

J: TRBJ2-1
V: TRBV5-4
size: few
CDR3: CASSPPGQDNEQFF

J: TRBJ2-7
V: TRBV7-2
size: once
CDR3: CASSRRGTGEDEQYF

J: TRBJ2-1
V: TRBV12-5
size: once
CDR3: CASGLYSYNEQFF

J: TRBJ2-2
V: TRBV13
size: once
CDR3: CASSLSSITGELFF

J: TRBJ2-1
V: TRBV19
size: NA
CDR3: CASSRGLAGELIVGEQFF

J: TRBJ2-2
V: TRBV7-2
size: NA
CDR3: CASSLEILRGELFF

J: TRBJ2-6
V: TRBV9
size: NA
CDR3: CASSIQSGANVLTF

J: TRBJ1-2
V: TRBV7-9
size: few
CDR3: CASSLGRDGYTF

J: TRBJ2-5
V: TRBV4-2
size: NA
CDR3: CASSQEDRETQYF

J: TRBJ1-3
V: TRBV5-6
size: NA
CDR3: CASSTRTGVTNTIYF

J: TRBJ2-3
V: TRBV7-2
size: NA
CDR3: CASSPTSDTQYF

J: TRBJ2-3
V: TRBV28
size: NA
CDR3: CASSLADRGNTDTQYF

J: TRBJ2-3
V: TRBV5-1
size: NA
CDR3: CASSLPRTGNTDTQYF

J: TRBJ2-3
V: TRBV5-1
size: few
CDR3: CASSSVGPDTQYF

J: TRBJ2-1
V: TRBV29-1
size: few
CDR3: CSGAGGQNNEQFF

J: TRBJ1-5
V: TRBV7-8
size: once
CDR3: CASSLVQNSNQPQHF

J: TRBJ2-7
V: TRBV11-2
size: NA
CDR3: CASNLDSPYEQYF